This T cell receptor beta chain was retrieved from a study of graft-versus-host responses after intestinal transplantation. Study information: Transplants were multivisceral, liver-intestinal, or isolated intestinal. Once they had received anti-thymocyte globulin induction, all recipients took tacrolimus and steroids for 2 to 4 years.

Measured with immunoSEQ multiplex PCR; TCRdb has only the in-frame clones, and not every one. Of 9,500 to 12,000 clones listed, under 85% are singletons. The study's findings and limits: Subjects displaying graft-donor T cell macrochimerism possessed elevated graft-versus-host to host-versus-graft clonal ratios inside allografts. Early post-transplant HvG declines tracked with peak circulating GvH clone levels.

Germline CDR1 reads LNHDA; CDR2 reads SQIVND (reference sequence). Trimming stripped 2 bases from V and 0 bases from J, with 7 bases between. CDR3 size: 14 residues. Points on this clone: Its antigen is not identified.

Grafts had their tissue processed, releasing intraepithelial and lamina propria lymphocytes. This rearrangement joins TRBV19 to TRBJ2-5, with D perhaps matching TRBD1 (5 bases). The sequence was collected from a human patient who received an intestinal transplant, so some T cells may come from the graft donor. The sample was ileum tissue, taken 23 days after intestinal transplant. CDR3 sequence: CASSIPGYQETQYF. Here the CDR3 DNA reads TGTGCCAGTAGTATACCAGGGTACCAAGAGACCCAGTACTTC. Complete variable domain (other parts from reference TRBV19 and TRBJ2-5): DGGITQSPKYLFRKEGQNVTLSCEQNLNHDAMYWYRQDPGQGLRLIYYSQIVNDFQKGDIAEGYSVSREKKESFPLTVTSAQKNPTAFYLCASSIPGYQETQYFGPGTRLLVL.